Presented here are 3 T cell receptor beta chains from one specimen sequenced in a study of metastatic and nonmetastatic thyroid tumors. TCRdb re-analyzed the PCR reads through MiXCR. The sample holds around 25,000 clones; 14% to 15% are singletons and the top ten take 2.5% to 3.5%. All patients reached thyroid surgery having received no treatment beforehand. The material sequenced was blood. These TCRs come from a female donor with papillary thyroid cancer or a benign thyroid nodule (not recorded which). Some clones in this sample may be carry-over from other donors' samples.

This chain connects TRBV20-1 to TRBJ1-6; no clear D. The CDR3 is 13 residues long. CDR1 and CDR2 from the germline V gene are DFQATT and SNEGSKA (reference sequence). V dropped 3 bases and J dropped 5 bases, with 8 bases sitting between them. This CDR3 reads CSASVENNSPLHF. The DNA for the CDR3 is TGCAGTGCTAGTGTGGAGAATAATTCACCCCTCCACTTT.

This clone was seen at least ten times. The chain carries TRBV3-1 and TRBJ2-1; no firm D call. The CDR3 sequence is 17 residues long. The V gene's germline CDR1 is LGHDT and CDR2 YNNKEL (reference sequence). V lost 2 bases and J lost 4, with 18 bases in between. The CDR3 DNA reads TGTGCCAGCAGCCAAAGTGTCGGAAAGAGAACATACAATGAGCAGTTCTTC. Encoded protein: CASSQSVGKRTYNEQFF.

This clone was seen many times. The chain carries TRBV29-1 and TRBJ2-1; maybe TRBD2 (5 bases). V gave up 7 bases and J gave up 6 bases, with 13 bases separating them. Germline V gene data show CDR1 as SQVTM and CDR2 as ANQGSEA. The CDR3 spans 12 residues. The CDR3 nucleotides are TGCAGCGCCACTAGAAGGGCCAATGAGCAGTTCTTC. Protein product: CSATRRANEQFF.